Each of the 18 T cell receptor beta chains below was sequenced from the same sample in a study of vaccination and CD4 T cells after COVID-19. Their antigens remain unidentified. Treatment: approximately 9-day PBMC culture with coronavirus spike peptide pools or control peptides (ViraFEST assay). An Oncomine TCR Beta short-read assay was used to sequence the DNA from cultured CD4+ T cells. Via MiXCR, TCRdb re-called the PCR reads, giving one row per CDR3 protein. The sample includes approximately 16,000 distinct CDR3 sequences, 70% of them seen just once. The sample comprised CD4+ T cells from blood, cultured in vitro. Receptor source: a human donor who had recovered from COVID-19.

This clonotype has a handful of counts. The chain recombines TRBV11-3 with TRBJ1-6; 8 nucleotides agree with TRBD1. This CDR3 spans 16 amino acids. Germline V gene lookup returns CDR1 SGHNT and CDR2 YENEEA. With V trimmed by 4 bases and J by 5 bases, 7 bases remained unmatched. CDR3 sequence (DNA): TGTGCCAGCAGCTCCCGACAGGGGCACGATAATTCACCCCTCCACTTT. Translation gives CASSSRQGHDNSPLHF.

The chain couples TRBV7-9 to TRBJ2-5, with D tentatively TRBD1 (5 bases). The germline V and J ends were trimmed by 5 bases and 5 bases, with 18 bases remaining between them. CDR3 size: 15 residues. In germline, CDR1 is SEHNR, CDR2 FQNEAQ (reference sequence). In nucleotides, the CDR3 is TGTGCCAGCAGCCCAAAAGTCAGGGTGGGCGAGACCCAGTACTTC. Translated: CASSPKVRVGETQYF. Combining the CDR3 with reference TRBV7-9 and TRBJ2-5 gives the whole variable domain DTGVSQNPRHKITKRGQNVTFRCDPISEHNRLYWYRQTLGQGPEFLTYFQNEAQLEKSRLLSDRFSAERPKGSFSTLEIQRTEQGDSAMYLCASSPKVRVGETQYFGPGTRLLVL.

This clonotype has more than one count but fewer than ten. CDR3 loop: CSAPGQGDGEKLFF. Written as DNA, the CDR3 is TGCAGTGCACCCGGACAGGGGGATGGTGAAAAACTGTTTTTT. The chain recombines TRBV20-1 with TRBJ1-4; 10 bases line up with TRBD1. The germline CDR1 and CDR2 sequences are DFQATT and SNEGSKA (reference sequence). Losses at the gene ends were 6 bases for V and 7 bases for J; bases not matched to a gene: 8. CDR3 size: 14 residues.

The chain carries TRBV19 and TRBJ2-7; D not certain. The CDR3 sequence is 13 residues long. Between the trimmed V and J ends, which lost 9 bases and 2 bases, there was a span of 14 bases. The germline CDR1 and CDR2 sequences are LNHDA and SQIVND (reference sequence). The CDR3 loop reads CASSEQRTYEQYF. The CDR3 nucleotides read TGTGCCAGCTCTGAACAGAGAACCTACGAGCAGTACTTC.

The CDR3 DNA reads as TGTGCCAGCTCACCCCAGTTCGTCGAAGAGACCCAGTACTTC. It yields the protein CASSPQFVEETQYF. This chain connects TRBV18 to TRBJ2-5, with unresolved D. Germline CDR1 and CDR2: KGHSH and LQKENI. V was pared by 3 bases and J by 3 bases, with 11 bases between. This CDR3 has 14 residues.

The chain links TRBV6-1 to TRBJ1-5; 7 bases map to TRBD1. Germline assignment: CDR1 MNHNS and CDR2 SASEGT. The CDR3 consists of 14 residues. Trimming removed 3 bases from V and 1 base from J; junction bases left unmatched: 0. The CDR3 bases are TGTGCCAGCAGTGAGGACAGGAGCAATCAGCCCCAGCATTTT. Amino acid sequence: CASSEDRSNQPQHF.

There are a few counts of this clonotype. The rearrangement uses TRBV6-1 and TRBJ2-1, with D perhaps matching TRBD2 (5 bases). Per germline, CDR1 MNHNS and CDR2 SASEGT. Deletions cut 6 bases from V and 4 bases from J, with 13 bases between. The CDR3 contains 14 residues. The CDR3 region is CASRTERTYNEQFF. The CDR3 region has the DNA TGTGCCAGCAGGACTGAGCGGACGTACAATGAGCAGTTCTTC.

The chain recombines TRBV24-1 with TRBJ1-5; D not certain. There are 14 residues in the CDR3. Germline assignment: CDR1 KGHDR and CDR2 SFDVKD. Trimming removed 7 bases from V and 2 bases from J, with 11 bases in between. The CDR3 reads CATRPKAGNQPQHF. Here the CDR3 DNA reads TGTGCCACCAGACCCAAGGCGGGCAATCAGCCCCAGCATTTT.

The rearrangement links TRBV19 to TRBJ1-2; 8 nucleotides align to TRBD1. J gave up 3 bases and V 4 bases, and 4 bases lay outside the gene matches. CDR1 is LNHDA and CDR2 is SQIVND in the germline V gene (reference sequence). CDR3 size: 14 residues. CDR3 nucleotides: TGTGCCAGTAGTAGACAGGGGATGGACTATGGCTACACCTTC. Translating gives CASSRQGMDYGYTF. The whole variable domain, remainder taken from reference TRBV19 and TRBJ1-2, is DGGITQSPKYLFRKEGQNVTLSCEQNLNHDAMYWYRQDPGQGLRLIYYSQIVNDFQKGDIAEGYSVSREKKESFPLTVTSAQKNPTAFYLCASSRQGMDYGYTFGSGTRLTVV.

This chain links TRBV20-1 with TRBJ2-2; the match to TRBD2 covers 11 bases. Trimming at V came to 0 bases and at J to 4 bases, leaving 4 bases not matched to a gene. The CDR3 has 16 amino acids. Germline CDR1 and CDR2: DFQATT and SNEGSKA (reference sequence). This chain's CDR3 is CSARDPLAGVTGELFF. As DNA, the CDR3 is TGCAGTGCTAGAGATCCACTAGCGGGGGTCACCGGGGAGCTGTTTTTT.

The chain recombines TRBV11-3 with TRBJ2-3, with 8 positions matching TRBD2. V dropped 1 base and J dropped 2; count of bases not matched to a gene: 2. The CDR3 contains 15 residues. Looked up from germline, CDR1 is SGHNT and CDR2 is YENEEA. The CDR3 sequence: CASSLVAGFTDTQYF. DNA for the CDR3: TGTGCCAGCAGCTTAGTAGCGGGGTTCACAGATACGCAGTATTTT.

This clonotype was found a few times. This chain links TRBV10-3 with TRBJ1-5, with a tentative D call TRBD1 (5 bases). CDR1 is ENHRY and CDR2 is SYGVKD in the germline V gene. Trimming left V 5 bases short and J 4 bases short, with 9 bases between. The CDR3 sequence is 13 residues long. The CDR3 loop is CAISQQGNQPQHF. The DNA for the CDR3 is TGTGCCATCAGTCAGCAGGGAAATCAGCCCCAGCATTTT.

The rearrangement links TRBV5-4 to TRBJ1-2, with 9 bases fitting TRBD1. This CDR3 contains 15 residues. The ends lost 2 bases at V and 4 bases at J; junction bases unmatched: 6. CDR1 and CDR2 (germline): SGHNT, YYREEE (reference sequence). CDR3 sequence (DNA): TGTGCCAGCAGCTTTCCGGGACAGGGCGGCTATGGCTACACCTTC. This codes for CASSFPGQGGYGYTF. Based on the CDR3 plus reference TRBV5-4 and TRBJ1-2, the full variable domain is ETGVTQSPTHLIKTRGQQVTLRCSSQSGHNTVSWYQQALGQGPQFIFQYYREEENGRGNFPPRFSGLQFPNYSSELNVNALELDDSALYLCASSFPGQGGYGYTFGSGTRLTVV.

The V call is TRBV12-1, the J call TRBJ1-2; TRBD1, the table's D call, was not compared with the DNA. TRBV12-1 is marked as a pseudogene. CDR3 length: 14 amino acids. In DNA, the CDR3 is TGTGCCAGCAGCTTTGATAGGGGGCGCGGTGGCTACACCTTC. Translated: CASSFDRGRGGYTF.

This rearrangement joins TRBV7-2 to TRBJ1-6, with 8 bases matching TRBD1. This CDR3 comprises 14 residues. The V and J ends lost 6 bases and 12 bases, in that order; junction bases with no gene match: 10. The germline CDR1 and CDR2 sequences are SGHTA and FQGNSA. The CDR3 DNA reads TGTGCCAGCAGGACCGGGACAGGAGTTTTACCCCTCCACTTT. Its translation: CASRTGTGVLPLHF.

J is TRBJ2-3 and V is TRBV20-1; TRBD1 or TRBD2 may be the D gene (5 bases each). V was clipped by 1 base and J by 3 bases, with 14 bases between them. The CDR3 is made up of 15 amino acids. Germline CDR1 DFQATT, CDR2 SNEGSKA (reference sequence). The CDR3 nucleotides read TGCAGTGCTAGAGGGATGGGGGTGTCGACAGATACGCAGTATTTT. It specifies CSARGMGVSTDTQYF.

In DNA, the CDR3 is TGTGCCAGCAGCCCCGGGACAGGAATGAACACTGAAGCTTTCTTT. Translating gives CASSPGTGMNTEAFF. The J gene is TRBJ1-1, the V gene TRBV7-9; 8 bases align to TRBD1. In germline, CDR1 is SEHNR, CDR2 FQNEAQ (reference sequence). V lost 5 bases and J lost 0; bases outside the gene matches: 5. CDR3 length equals 15 residues.

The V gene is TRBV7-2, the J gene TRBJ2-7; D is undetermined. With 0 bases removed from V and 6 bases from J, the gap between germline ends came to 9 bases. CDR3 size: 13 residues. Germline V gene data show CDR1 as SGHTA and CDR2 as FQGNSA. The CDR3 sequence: CASSLARWVEQYF. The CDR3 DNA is TGTGCCAGCAGCTTAGCGCGATGGGTCGAGCAGTACTTC.